This T cell receptor beta chain was identified in a study of Japanese encephalitis immunity and Zika vaccine responses (dated by TCRdb to the early 2020s). General notes on the study: Three 5.0 ug doses of alum-adjuvanted ZPIV were administered to included participants at weeks 0, 4 and 28. Two to three months ahead of the first ZPIV dose, more than ten participants were given JEV vaccine (IXIARO) as a two-dose regimen with the doses 28 days apart. Before ZPIV, around twelve participants were given one dose of YFV vaccine (YF-VAX), while several participants were flavivirus-naive. Over five representative participants per pre-vaccination group were picked for TCR sequencing, using samples from week 52 and from week 0, the point after pre-vaccination but before ZPIV. In addition, the TCR repertoires of a few flavivirus-naive individuals were analyzed at weeks 2, 6 and 52 after ZPIV vaccination began. For stimulation, either ZIKV structural-protein peptide pools divided into flavivirus-conserved and non-conserved sets were used, or JEV or YFV peptides matching the pre-vaccination. ZIKV peptides were 15-mers overlapping by 11 residues, selected for NetMHCpan/NetMHCII-predicted epitopes with affinity below 50 nM. The study asked whether earlier vaccination against Japanese encephalitis virus (JEV) or yellow fever virus (YFV) shaped CD4 T cell responses to the Zika vaccine. General conclusions and limits of the study: The analysis was restricted to a subset of trial participants with three doses and adequate samples, and the entire vaccinated cohort was not analyzed. Repertoire similarity across time-points and stimulations was higher in JEV-pre-vaccinated donors than in YFV-pre-vaccinated donors, indicating more clonotypes shared between ZIKV and JEV stimulation. Because there were not enough samples, the peptide pools could not be deconvoluted, which meant the specific peptides behind the cross-reactive responses went unidentified. After ZPIV, a significant decrease in repertoire richness of CD4 T cells responding to conserved ZIKV epitopes was observed in JEV-pre-vaccinated donors. Only a few individuals showed CD8 T cell responses to ZIKV peptide pools, and those responses were very low in magnitude. Samples clustered by participant with no similarity between individuals, suggesting no public TCRs were detected.

PBMCs were stained with CellTrace CFSE and grown for over five days in RPMI containing about 7.3% human serum and peptide pools at roughly 0.95 ug/mL each. Enrolled adults were healthy and were found to be seronegative for ZIKV, JEV, YFV, DENV and WNV by microneutralization screening. Samples were obtained from a phase 1, double-blinded, randomized, placebo-controlled trial of an alum-adjuvanted Zika purified-inactivated virus (ZPIV) vaccine. Peripheral blood mononuclear cells were isolated by standard procedure and stored frozen in liquid nitrogen until use. The method was 5' RACE. Before sequencing, TCRbeta libraries were pooled in proportion to the sorted cell numbers of each library. Total RNA from sorted cells was extracted with RNAzol RT, and cDNA was made with an oligo(dT) primer and a template-switching oligo. The TCRbeta V-CDR3-J region was PCR-amplified with Kapa HiFi using a SMARTer oligo primer and a TCRbeta constant-region primer. A second PCR attached Illumina adaptors and sample-specific index barcodes, followed by HighPrep bead cleanup and Bioanalyzer confirmation of a band of roughly 650 bp. Sequencing of the libraries was done on an Illumina MiSeq using 2x151 bp paired-end reads. The authors' analysis ran thus. Reads were demultiplexed with an in-house Java program, and MiXCR assigned TCRbeta annotations and counted clonotypes. Repertoire overlap was measured with Morisita-Horn indices from the R package vegan, along with UPGMA clustering and Circos plots of recurring clonotypes. Shannon diversity and richness were each normalized to the maximum value possible given the input cell numbers, so the resulting values fell between 0 and 1. CDR3beta sequences were aligned with MUSCLE, distances were computed with SeqinR, and multidimensional scaling was plotted in R. TCRdb reanalyzed the raw reads on its own, using fastp at Q25 for trimming and MiXCR for clone calling, and kept in-frame beta chains. Identical CDR3 proteins give one entry, which carries the most common genes and DNA. The V and J calls were determined by TCRdb, not by the authors. This sample gives about 420 distinct CDR3 sequences in total; roughly 10% of them show up just once. The ten largest account for roughly 40% of the sample.

Clipping removes 4 bases from V and 0 bases from J, with 17 as the unmatched junction base count. The CDR3 sequence holds 20 residues, the cysteine and phenylalanine included. This entry keeps only the CDR3 DNA: 60 bases, framed from base 1. By how much of the sample it makes up, this clonotype is medium-sized (0.01 to 0.1%). Per-nucleotide qualities are absent, and no much larger clonotype sits a single base away. The sequence derives from an adult woman who received an inactivated Zika virus vaccine. The sample here was antigen-activated CD8+ T cells from blood, cultured, taken during a Zika inactivated vaccine study. This chain joins TRBV12-3 or TRBV12-4 to TRBJ2-7; 11 bases in the junction line up with TRBD1. The CDR3 in this case is CASSSHDWDRGVLGSYEQYF. The nucleotides are TGTGCCAGCAGTTCCCACGATTGGGACAGGGGGGTATTGGGCTCCTACGAGCAGTACTTC.